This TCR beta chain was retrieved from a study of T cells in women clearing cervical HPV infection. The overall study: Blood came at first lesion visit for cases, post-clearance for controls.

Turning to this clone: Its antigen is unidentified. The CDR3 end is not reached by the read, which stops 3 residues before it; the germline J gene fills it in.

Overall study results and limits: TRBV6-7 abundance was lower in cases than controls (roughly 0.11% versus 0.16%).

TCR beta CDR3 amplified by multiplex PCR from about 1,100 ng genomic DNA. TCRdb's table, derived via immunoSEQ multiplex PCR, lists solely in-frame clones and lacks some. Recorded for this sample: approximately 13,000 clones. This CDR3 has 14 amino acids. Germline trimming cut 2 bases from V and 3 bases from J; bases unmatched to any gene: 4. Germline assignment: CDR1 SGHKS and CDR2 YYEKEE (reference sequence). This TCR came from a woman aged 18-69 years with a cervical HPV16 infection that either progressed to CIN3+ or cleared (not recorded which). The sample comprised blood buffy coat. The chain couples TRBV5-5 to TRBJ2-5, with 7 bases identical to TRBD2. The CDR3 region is CASSFQRGKETQYF. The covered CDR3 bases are TGTGCCAGCAGCTTCCAGCGGGGAAAAGAGACC.